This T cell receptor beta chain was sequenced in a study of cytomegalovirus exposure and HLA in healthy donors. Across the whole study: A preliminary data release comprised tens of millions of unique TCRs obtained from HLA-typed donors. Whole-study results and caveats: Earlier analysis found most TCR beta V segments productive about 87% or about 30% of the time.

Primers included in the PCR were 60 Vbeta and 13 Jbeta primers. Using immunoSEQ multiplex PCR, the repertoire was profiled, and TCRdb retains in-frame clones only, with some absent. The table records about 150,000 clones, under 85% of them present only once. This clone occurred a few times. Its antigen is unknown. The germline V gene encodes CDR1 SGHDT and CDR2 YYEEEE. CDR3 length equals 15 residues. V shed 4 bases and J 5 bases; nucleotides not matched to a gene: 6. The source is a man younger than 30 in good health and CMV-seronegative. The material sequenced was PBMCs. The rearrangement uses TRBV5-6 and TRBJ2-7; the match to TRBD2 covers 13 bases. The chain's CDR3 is CASSILAGGLDEQYF. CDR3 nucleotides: TGTGCCAGCAGCATACTAGCGGGGGGGCTGGACGAGCAGTACTTC.